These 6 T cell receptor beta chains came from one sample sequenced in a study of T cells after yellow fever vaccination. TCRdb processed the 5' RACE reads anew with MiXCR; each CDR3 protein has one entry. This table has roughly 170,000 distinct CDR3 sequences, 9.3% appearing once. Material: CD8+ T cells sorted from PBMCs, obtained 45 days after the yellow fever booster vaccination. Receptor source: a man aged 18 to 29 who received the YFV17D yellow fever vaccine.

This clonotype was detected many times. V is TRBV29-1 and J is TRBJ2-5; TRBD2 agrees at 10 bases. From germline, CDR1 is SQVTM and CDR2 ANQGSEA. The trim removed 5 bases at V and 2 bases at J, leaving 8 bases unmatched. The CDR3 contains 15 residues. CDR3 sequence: CSVQGLAETQETQYF. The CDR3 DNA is TGCAGCGTTCAAGGACTAGCGGAAACACAAGAGACCCAGTACTTC.

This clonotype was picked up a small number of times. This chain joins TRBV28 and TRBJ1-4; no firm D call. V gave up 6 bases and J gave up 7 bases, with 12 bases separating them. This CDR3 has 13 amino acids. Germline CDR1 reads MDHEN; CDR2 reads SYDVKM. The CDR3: CASRFIGGEKLFF. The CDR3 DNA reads TGTGCCAGCAGGTTTATAGGAGGTGAAAAACTGTTTTTT.

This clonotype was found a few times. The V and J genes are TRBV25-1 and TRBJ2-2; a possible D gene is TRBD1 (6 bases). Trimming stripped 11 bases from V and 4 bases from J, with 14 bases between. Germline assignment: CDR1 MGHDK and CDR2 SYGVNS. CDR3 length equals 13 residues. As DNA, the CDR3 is TGTGCCGCCGCGAGGGGGACCACCGGGGAGCTGTTTTTT. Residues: CAAARGTTGELFF.

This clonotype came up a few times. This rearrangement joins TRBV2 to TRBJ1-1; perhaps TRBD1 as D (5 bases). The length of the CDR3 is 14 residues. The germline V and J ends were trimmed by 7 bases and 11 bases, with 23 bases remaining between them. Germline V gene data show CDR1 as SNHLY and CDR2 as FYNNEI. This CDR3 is CASKNTYQGVGAFF. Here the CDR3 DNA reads TGTGCCAGCAAAAACACGTATCAGGGAGTTGGGGCTTTCTTT.

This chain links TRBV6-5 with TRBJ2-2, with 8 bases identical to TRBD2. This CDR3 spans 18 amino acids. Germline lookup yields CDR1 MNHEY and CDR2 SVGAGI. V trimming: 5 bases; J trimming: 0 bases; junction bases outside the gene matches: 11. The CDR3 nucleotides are TGTGCCAGCAGTCAAGGACTAGCTAGGTTCGCGAACACCGGGGAGCTGTTTTTT. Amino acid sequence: CASSQGLARFANTGELFF.

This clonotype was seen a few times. Written as DNA, the CDR3 is TGCGCCAGCACCCATAGCGGGGGGGACCAAGAGACCCAGTACTTC. Protein sequence: CASTHSGGDQETQYF. The V gene is TRBV5-1, the J gene TRBJ2-5; 11 nucleotides match TRBD2. The germline CDR1 and CDR2 sequences are SGHRS and YFSETQ. The CDR3 runs 15 residues. Germline trimming cut 6 bases from V and 0 bases from J; bases unmatched to any gene: 4.